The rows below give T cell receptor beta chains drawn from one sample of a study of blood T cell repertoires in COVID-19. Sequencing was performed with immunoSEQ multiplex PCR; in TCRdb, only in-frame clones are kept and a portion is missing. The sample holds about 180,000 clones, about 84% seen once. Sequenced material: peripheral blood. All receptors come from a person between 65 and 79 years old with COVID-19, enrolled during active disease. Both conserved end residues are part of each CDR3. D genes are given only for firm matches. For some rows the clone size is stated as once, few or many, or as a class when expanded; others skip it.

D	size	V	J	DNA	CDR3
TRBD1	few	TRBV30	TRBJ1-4	TGTGCCTGGAGCAGGGACAGGGATAATGAAAAACTGTTTTTT	CAWSRDRDNEKLFF
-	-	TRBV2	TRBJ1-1	TGTGCCAGCAGTGTCTCAGGGGCGGTAAGGGCTGAAGCTTTCTTT	CASSVSGAVRAEAFF
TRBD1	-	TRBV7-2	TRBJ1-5	TGTGCCAGCAGCTTGTCCGGTTGGACAGGGGGCTATCAGCCCCAGCATTTT	CASSLSGWTGGYQPQHF
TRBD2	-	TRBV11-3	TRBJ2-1	TGTGCCAGCAGCCCTGGGACTATCGAAGACAATGAGCAGTTCTTC	CASSPGTIEDNEQFF
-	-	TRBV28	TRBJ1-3	TGTGCCAGCGGGGCACTTGGAAACACCATATATTTT	CASGALGNTIYF
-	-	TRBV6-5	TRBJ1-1	TGTGCCAGCAGTCCCCGGGGGTCCAAGTTTGAAGCTTTCTTT	CASSPRGSKFEAFF
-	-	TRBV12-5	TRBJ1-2	TGTGCTAGTGGTTTTGGCAGGGGAGAGCGGAATGGCTACACCTTC	CASGFGRGERNGYTF
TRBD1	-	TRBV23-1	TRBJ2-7	TGCGCCAGCAGTCCTCTATGTGACAGGGCCTACGAGCAGTACTTC	CASSPLCDRAYEQYF
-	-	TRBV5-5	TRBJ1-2	TGTGCCAGCAGCTTACAGACGAACTATGGCTACACCTTC	CASSLQTNYGYTF
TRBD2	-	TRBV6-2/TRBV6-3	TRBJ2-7	TGTGCCAGCAGTTACGAAAGCGGGGCCCTCTACGAGCAGTACTTC	CASSYESGALYEQYF
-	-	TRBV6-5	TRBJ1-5	TGTGCCAGCAGAGCAACACAGGGAGACAATCAGCCCCAGCATTTT	CASRATQGDNQPQHF
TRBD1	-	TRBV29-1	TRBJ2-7	TGCAGCGCCGGACAGGGGGCGAATGGCGAGCAGTACTTC	CSAGQGANGEQYF
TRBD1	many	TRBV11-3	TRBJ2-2	TGTGCCAGCAGCTTAAGACAGGGTATTGCCGGGGAGCTGTTTTTT	CASSLRQGIAGELFF
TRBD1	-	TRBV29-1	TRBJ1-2	TGCAGCGTTGGACAGGGAATAGGGATCTATGGCTACACCTTC	CSVGQGIGIYGYTF
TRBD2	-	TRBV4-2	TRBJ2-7	TGTGCCAGCAGCCAAGGGCCCGTGACTAGCGGGAGGTCTCCCTACGAGCAGTACTTC	CASSQGPVTSGRSPYEQYF
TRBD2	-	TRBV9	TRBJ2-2	TGTGCCAGCAGCTCGCCCGGGACTAGTCGGGACACCGGGGAGCTGTTTTTT	CASSSPGTSRDTGELFF
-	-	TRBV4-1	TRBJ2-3	TGCGCCAGCAGCCAAGAATCTGCGGGGAGCACAGATACGCAGTATTTT	CASSQESAGSTDTQYF
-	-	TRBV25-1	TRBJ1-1	TGTGCCAGCAGTAAGACAGGCCTGAACACTGAAGCTTTCTTT	CASSKTGLNTEAFF
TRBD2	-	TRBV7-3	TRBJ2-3	TGTGCCAGCAGCTTACTCCCGGGACTAGCGGGGGGAGGGGGTAGCACAGATACGCAGTATTTT	CASSLLPGLAGGGGSTDTQYF
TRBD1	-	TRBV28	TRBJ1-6	TGTGCCAGCAGTTTGGGGACAGGGTGGTCACCCCTCCACTTT	CASSLGTGWSPLHF
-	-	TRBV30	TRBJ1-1	TGTGCCTGGAGTGCGGGTATTGGGAGTCGTACTGAAGCTTTCTTT	CAWSAGIGSRTEAFF
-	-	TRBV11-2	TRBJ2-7	TGTGCCAGCAGTTTTGACCCAGGGGCCGCCGTTCCCTACGAGCAGTACTTC	CASSFDPGAAVPYEQYF
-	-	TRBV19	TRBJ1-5	TGTGCCAGTAGTCCCCTCCGACTTAGCAATCAGCCCCAGCATTTT	CASSPLRLSNQPQHF
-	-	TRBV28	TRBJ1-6	TGTGCCAGCAGCCCGGCCGACTTTTCTCGGCCCCTCCACTTT	CASSPADFSRPLHF
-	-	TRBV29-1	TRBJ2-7	TGCAGCGTTGACTTGGACAGCGACGACTCCTACGAGCAGTACTTC	CSVDLDSDDSYEQYF
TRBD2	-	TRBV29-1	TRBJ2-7	TGCAGCGTTGATGGTGAGCGGGGGTCGCCTATGGAGTACTTC	CSVDGERGSPMEYF
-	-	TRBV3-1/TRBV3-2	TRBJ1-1	TGTGCCAGCAGACTCGAGGCGCAGGGCACTGAAGCTTTCTTT	CASRLEAQGTEAFF
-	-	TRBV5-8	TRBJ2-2	TGTGCCAGCAGCCCCGGGTTAGCGGCCGGGGAGCTGTTTTTT	CASSPGLAAGELFF
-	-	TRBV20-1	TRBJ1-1	TGCAGTGCCCCGGTGAACACTGAAGCTTTCTTT	CSAPVNTEAFF
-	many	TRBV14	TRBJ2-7	TGTGCCAGCAGCCCCCTCACAGGGAACGAGCAGTACTTC	CASSPLTGNEQYF
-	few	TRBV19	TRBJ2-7	TGTGCCAGTAGTATGGCAGGAAGCCCACGAGAGCAGTACTTC	CASSMAGSPREQYF
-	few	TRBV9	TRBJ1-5	TGTGCCAGCAGCACCGCAGGTAGGAGCAATCAGCCCCAGCATTTT	CASSTAGRSNQPQHF